The 17 T cell receptor beta chains reported below all come from one sample, sequenced in a study of pediatric ulcerative colitis. The repertoire was sequenced with immunoSEQ multiplex PCR; TCRdb's copy has only in-frame clones and lacks some. The sample lists about 64,000 clones, more than 60% occurring once. Material for sequencing was blood. The receptors shown here come from a boy aged 5-17 years with moderate ulcerative colitis.

This chain uses TRBV29-1 with TRBJ2-7; a possible D gene is TRBD1 (5 bases). The germline CDR1 and CDR2 sequences are SQVTM and ANQGSEA. The CDR3 has 12 amino acids. Trimming removed 0 bases at V and 4 bases at J, with 7 bases between. This CDR3 reads CSVEDREYEQYF. The CDR3 nucleotides read TGCAGCGTTGAAGACAGGGAATACGAGCAGTACTTC.

This chain joins TRBV5-1 and TRBJ2-3; no clear D gene. In germline, CDR1 is SGHRS, CDR2 YFSETQ. V lost 4 bases, J lost 1 base, and 10 bases lay in between. The CDR3 runs 14 residues. In nucleotides, the CDR3 is TGCGCCAGCAGCGGAGAGGTAGGCACAGATACGCAGTATTTT. Its protein is CASSGEVGTDTQYF. Based on the CDR3 plus reference TRBV5-1 and TRBJ2-3, the full variable domain is KAGVTQTPRYLIKTRGQQVTLSCSPISGHRSVSWYQQTPGQGLQFLFEYFSETQRNKGNFPGRFSGRQFSNSRSEMNVSTLELGDSALYLCASSGEVGTDTQYFGPGTRLTVL.

This chain joins TRBV5-1 and TRBJ2-7, with D possibly matching TRBD1 (6 bases). Between the trimmed V and J ends, which lost 1 base and 1 base, there was a span of 9 bases. This CDR3 has 14 amino acids. Germline lookup yields CDR1 SGHRS and CDR2 YFSETQ. This CDR3 reads CASSLQGGSYEQYF. The CDR3 coding sequence is TGCGCCAGCAGCTTGCAAGGGGGTTCCTACGAGCAGTACTTC.

This clone has a handful of counts. The V gene is TRBV5-1, the J gene TRBJ1-2, with 12 bases that match TRBD1. V lost 4 bases and J lost 3; bases outside the gene matches: 4. The CDR3 is made up of 15 amino acids. The germline V gene encodes CDR1 SGHRS and CDR2 YFSETQ. CDR3 region: CASSVGTGGHYGYTF. The CDR3 coding sequence is TGCGCCAGCAGCGTCGGGACAGGGGGCCACTATGGCTACACCTTC.

The chain has TRBV29-1 and TRBJ2-2; a possible D gene is TRBD2 (5 bases). CDR1 is SQVTM and CDR2 is ANQGSEA in the germline V gene. The CDR3 is 14 residues long. V gave up 7 bases and J gave up 2 bases, with 14 bases separating them. In DNA, the CDR3 is TGCAGCGGGGCACGAGGGAGTAACACCGGGGAGCTGTTTTTT. It encodes CSGARGSNTGELFF.

The V call is TRBV18, the J call TRBJ2-7, with D possibly being TRBD1 or TRBD2 (5 bases each). The CDR3 has 15 amino acids. Trimming cost V 4 bases and J 0 bases, with 13 bases left between them. Germline V gene data show CDR1 as KGHSH and CDR2 as LQKENI. The CDR3 reads CASSLGTGSSYEQYF. CDR3 bases: TGTGCCAGCTCACTAGGGACGGGAAGCTCCTACGAGCAGTACTTC.

V usage is TRBV7-8 and J usage is TRBJ1-5; D is unclear. Germline CDR1 reads SGHVS; CDR2 reads FQNEAQ. The V end was cut by 3 bases, the J end by 1 base, with 10 bases between. This CDR3 is built from 15 residues. The CDR3 sequence is CASSFLLGSNQPQHF. The CDR3 DNA follows: TGTGCCAGCAGCTTCCTCTTAGGGAGCAATCAGCCCCAGCATTTT.

The CDR3 loop reads CASSVGTTAETQYF. The CDR3 bases are TGTGCCAGCAGCGTCGGGACTACGGCAGAGACCCAGTACTTC. The V gene is TRBV9, the J gene TRBJ2-5, with 7 bases matching TRBD2. The CDR3 has 14 amino acids. The germline gives CDR1 SGDLS, CDR2 YYNGEE. Germline trimming cut 2 bases from V and 4 bases from J; bases unmatched to any gene: 5.

The chain employs TRBV18 and TRBJ1-4; 7 bases align to TRBD1. The CDR3 runs 16 residues. CDR1 is KGHSH, CDR2 LQKENI, per germline. The V gene end was trimmed by 0 bases and the J gene end by 5 bases; junction bases not matched to a gene: 6. CDR3 residues: CASSPPFQGENEKLFF. CDR3 DNA sequence: TGTGCCAGCTCACCACCATTTCAGGGGGAGAATGAAAAACTGTTTTTT.

The chain recombines TRBV5-1 with TRBJ1-4; the match to TRBD1 covers 8 bases. Germline CDR1 SGHRS, CDR2 YFSETQ. There are 16 residues in the CDR3. V dropped 0 bases and J dropped 8; count of bases not matched to a gene: 9. The CDR3 DNA sequence: TGCGCCAGCAGCTTGGAACCCAGGGGGCCAGGGGAAAAACTGTTTTTT. The encoded protein is CASSLEPRGPGEKLFF.

The J gene is TRBJ1-1, the V gene TRBV7-9; 8 positions match TRBD1. From germline, CDR1 is SEHNR and CDR2 FQNEAQ (reference sequence). CDR3 length: 17 amino acids. J gave up 2 bases and V 4 bases, and 12 bases lay outside the gene matches. The CDR3, as DNA: TGTGCCAGCAGCTCCAGGGGTGCAGGGGGCGTTAACACTGAAGCTTTCTTT. Protein sequence: CASSSRGAGGVNTEAFF. The variable domain in full, completed from reference TRBV7-9 and TRBJ1-1, reads DTGVSQNPRHKITKRGQNVTFRCDPISEHNRLYWYRQTLGQGPEFLTYFQNEAQLEKSRLLSDRFSAERPKGSFSTLEIQRTEQGDSAMYLCASSSRGAGGVNTEAFFGQGTRLTVV.

The chain has TRBV6-5 and TRBJ2-2, with 7 nucleotides matching TRBD2. V shed 0 bases, J shed 5 bases, and the junction held 6 bases outside the gene matches. Germline lookup yields CDR1 MNHEY and CDR2 SVGAGI. The CDR3 has 16 residues. CDR3 DNA: TGTGCCAGCAGTTACTCGACTCTAGCGGTTACCGGGGAGCTGTTTTTT. Translation gives CASSYSTLAVTGELFF.

The J gene is TRBJ2-7, the V gene TRBV30; D ambiguous. This CDR3 region has 11 residues. The germline gives CDR1 GTSNPN, CDR2 SVGIG (reference sequence). The germline V and J ends were trimmed by 2 bases and 4 bases, with 6 bases remaining between them. The CDR3 DNA is TGTGCCTGGAGTCTTAGGTACGAGCAGTACTTC. Translated: CAWSLRYEQYF.

The rearrangement uses TRBV5-8 and TRBJ2-4; 9 nucleotides match TRBD2. Germline V lookup: CDR1 SGHTS, CDR2 YDEGEE. The CDR3 totals 19 residues. V shed 4 bases, J shed 0 bases, and the junction held 14 bases outside the gene matches. The CDR3 DNA follows: TGTGCCAGCAGCCACACAGCGGGGGGTATAATACTAGCCAAAAACATTCAGTACTTC. Residues: CASSHTAGGIILAKNIQYF.

On this clone itself: Germline and junction disagree at one end, which may indicate a read error. The V gene is TRBV4-3, the J gene TRBJ2-7; D may be TRBD1 (5 bases). The CDR3 totals 14 residues. Germline CDR1 is LGHNA and CDR2 is YSLEER. CDR3: CASSQDDSLYEQYF. Here the CDR3 DNA reads TGCGCCAGCAGTCAAGATGACAGTCTCTACGAGCAGTACTTC.

The gene calls are TRBV7-9 and TRBJ1-2, with 7 nucleotides matching TRBD1. CDR1 is SEHNR, CDR2 FQNEAQ, per germline (reference sequence). This CDR3 spans 12 amino acids. Germline trimming cut 10 bases from V and 4 bases from J; bases unmatched to any gene: 6. This CDR3 is CATSGQSYGYTF. Written as DNA, the CDR3 is TGTGCCACCTCGGGACAGAGCTATGGCTACACCTTC. Full variable domain (outside the CDR3, taken from reference TRBV7-9 and TRBJ1-2): DTGVSQNPRHKITKRGQNVTFRCDPISEHNRLYWYRQTLGQGPEFLTYFQNEAQLEKSRLLSDRFSAERPKGSFSTLEIQRTEQGDSAMYLCATSGQSYGYTFGSGTRLTVV.

This chain uses TRBV30 with TRBJ2-6; 7 nucleotides agree with TRBD2. V lost 5 bases and J lost 1; bases outside the gene matches: 2. The CDR3 has 14 amino acids. Germline V gene data show CDR1 as GTSNPN and CDR2 as SVGIG (reference sequence). Written as DNA, the CDR3 is TGTGCCTGGGGGAGGGGATCTGGGGCCAACGTCCTGACTTTC. Protein: CAWGRGSGANVLTF.